Listed below are T cell receptor beta chains from one sample, sequenced in a study of control samples from healthy donors and cancer patients. This table comes from immunoSEQ multiplex PCR, and its TCRdb copy is limited to in-frame clones, with some not included. The sample shows approximately 150,000 clones, around 92% of them seen only once. Sequenced sample: blood. These receptors came from a man aged 30-40 years in good health. Each CDR3 is given with its conserved first and last residue. A D gene is named only where the DNA matches it firmly.

v_gene	d_gene	len	j_gene	CDR3nt	CDR3aa
TRBV19	.	14	TRBJ2-1	TGTGCCACCCAACGGGGGCCGGCAAACAATGAGCAGTTCTTC	CATQRGPANNEQFF
TRBV5-1	TRBD1	17	TRBJ2-6	TGCGCCAGCAGGACCGGGACAGGGGGAGCTGGGGCCAACGTCCTGACTTTC	CASRTGTGGAGANVLTF
TRBV29-1	.	13	TRBJ1-3	TGCAGCGTTGAAGACATAACCGGAAACACCATATATTTT	CSVEDITGNTIYF
TRBV4-2	TRBD2	20	TRBJ2-1	TGTGCCAGCAGCCTGCACCCGGGACTAACAACTACGTACTCCTACAATGAGCAGTTCTTC	CASSLHPGLTTTYSYNEQFF
TRBV27	.	16	TRBJ1-5	TGTGCCAGCAGTTTATCCCGCGGGGGCGGCAATCAGCCCCAGCATTTT	CASSLSRGGGNQPQHF
TRBV7-8	.	14	TRBJ1-2	TGTGCCAGCAGCCCTGGGGAGGGGGAGCATGGCTACACCTTC	CASSPGEGEHGYTF
TRBV28	.	14	TRBJ1-2	TGTGCCAGCAGTTTGGATCAGAGCAACTATGGCTACACCTTC	CASSLDQSNYGYTF
TRBV28	.	16	TRBJ1-1	TGTGCCAGCAGTTCACCGGGGTTAAGCGGGGCCGCTAAAGCTTTCTTT	CASSSPGLSGAAKAFF
TRBV28	TRBD1	14	TRBJ2-7	TGTGCCAGCAGTTTAACCGGGACAGGGAGGGAGCAGTACTTC	CASSLTGTGREQYF
TRBV28	TRBD1	13	TRBJ1-2	TGTGCCAGCAGCACCCGGGACAGGGATGGCTACACCTTC	CASSTRDRDGYTF
TRBV28	.	11	TRBJ1-4	TGTGCCAGCAGCCTAGGGGGGAAAATGTTTTTT	CASSLGGKMFF
TRBV6-5	.	14	TRBJ2-7	TGTGCCAGCAGTTACAGTCACAGCTCCTACGAGCAGTACTTC	CASSYSHSSYEQYF
TRBV5-1	.	14	TRBJ1-1	TGCGCCAGCAGTCCGAGGACAGCGAACACTGAAGCTTTCTTT	CASSPRTANTEAFF
TRBV27	TRBD1	15	TRBJ1-2	TGTGCCAGCAGCCGGGGACAGGGAACCTTCTATGGCTACACCTTC	CASSRGQGTFYGYTF
TRBV28	.	14	TRBJ2-3	TGTGCCAGCAGTTTATCGCTAGTAGTAGATACGCAGTATTTT	CASSLSLVVDTQYF
TRBV5-4	.	13	TRBJ2-5	TGTGCCAGCAGCTTGGACATAGAAGAGACCCAGTACTTC	CASSLDIEETQYF
TRBV7-3	.	13	TRBJ1-1	TGTGCCAGCAGCGGGGGGATAGGCACTGAAGCTTTCTTT	CASSGGIGTEAFF
TRBV7-9	.	15	TRBJ2-7	TGTGCCAGCAGCTTAGCCGGGACGGATACCTACGAGCAGTACTTC	CASSLAGTDTYEQYF
TRBV5-6	.	11	TRBJ1-2	TGTGCCAGCAGCACCCGCACTGGCTACACCTTC	CASSTRTGYTF
TRBV12-5	TRBD2	14	TRBJ2-7	TGTGCTAGTGGTTTGGTACGGGGGGGCTACGAGCAGTACTTC	CASGLVRGGYEQYF
TRBV30	.	13	TRBJ1-2	TGTGCCTGGAGTCTGTCGGAGCACTATGGCTACACCTTC	CAWSLSEHYGYTF
TRBV24-1	.	16	TRBJ2-2	TGTGCCACCAGTGGGCTCTCGGACAGGAACACCGGGGAGCTGTTTTTT	CATSGLSDRNTGELFF
TRBV10-3	.	12	TRBJ1-5	TGTGCCATCAGTGACCCGAATCAGCCCCAGCATTTT	CAISDPNQPQHF
TRBV6-5	.	14	TRBJ1-3	TGTGCCAGCAGTAGTTGGGGGGGTGGAAACACCATATATTTT	CASSSWGGGNTIYF
TRBV28	.	16	TRBJ2-4	TGTGCCAGCAGTTTCCGGGGTCTTATAGCCAAAAACATTCAGTACTTC	CASSFRGLIAKNIQYF
TRBV28	.	16	TRBJ2-7	TGTGCCAGCAGTTTATCAGGGGTTGGGACCGCTAACGAGCAGTACTTC	CASSLSGVGTANEQYF
TRBV4-1	.	16	TRBJ1-6	TGCGCCAGCAGCCAAGAATGGTGGGACCTTAATTCACCCCTCCACTTT	CASSQEWWDLNSPLHF
TRBV9	TRBD2	17	TRBJ2-3	TGTGCCAGCAGCCCCGGGGGGGCAGGGTCATACACAGATACGCAGTATTTT	CASSPGGAGSYTDTQYF